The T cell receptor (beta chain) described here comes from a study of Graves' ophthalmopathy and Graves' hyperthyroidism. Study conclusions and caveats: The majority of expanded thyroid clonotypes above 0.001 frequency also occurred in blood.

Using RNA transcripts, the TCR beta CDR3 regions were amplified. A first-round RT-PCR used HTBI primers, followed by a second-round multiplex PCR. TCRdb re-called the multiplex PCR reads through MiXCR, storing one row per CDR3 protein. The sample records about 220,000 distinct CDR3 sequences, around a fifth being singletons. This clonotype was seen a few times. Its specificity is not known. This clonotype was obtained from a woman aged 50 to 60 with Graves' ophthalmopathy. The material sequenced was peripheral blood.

The DNA of the CDR3 is TGTGCCAGCCGGGACTACTCCTACGAGCAGTACTTC. Translation: CASRDYSYEQYF. The chain recombines TRBV2 with TRBJ2-7; 7 bases match TRBD2. CDR1 and CDR2 from the germline V gene are SNHLY and FYNNEI. Unmatched junction bases numbered 1, after V lost 8 bases and J lost 0 bases. CDR3 size: 12 residues.